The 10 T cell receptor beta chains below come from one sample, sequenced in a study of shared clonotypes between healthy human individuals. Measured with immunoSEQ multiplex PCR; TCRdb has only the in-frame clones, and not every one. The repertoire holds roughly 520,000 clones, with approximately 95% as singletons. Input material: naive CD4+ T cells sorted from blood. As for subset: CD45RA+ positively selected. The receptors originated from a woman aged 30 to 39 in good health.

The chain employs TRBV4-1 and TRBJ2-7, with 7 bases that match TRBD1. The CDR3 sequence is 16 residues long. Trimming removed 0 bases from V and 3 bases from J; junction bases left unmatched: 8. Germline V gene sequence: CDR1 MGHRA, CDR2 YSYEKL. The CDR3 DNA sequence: TGCGCCAGCAGCCAAGATCGTGGGACAGAGCACTACGAGCAGTACTTC. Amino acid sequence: CASSQDRGTEHYEQYF.

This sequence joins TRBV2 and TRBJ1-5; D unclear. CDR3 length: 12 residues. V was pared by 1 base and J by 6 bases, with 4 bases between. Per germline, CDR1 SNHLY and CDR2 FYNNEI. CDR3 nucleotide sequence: TGTGCCAGCAGTGAAGAGACTCAGCCCCAGCATTTT. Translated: CASSEETQPQHF.

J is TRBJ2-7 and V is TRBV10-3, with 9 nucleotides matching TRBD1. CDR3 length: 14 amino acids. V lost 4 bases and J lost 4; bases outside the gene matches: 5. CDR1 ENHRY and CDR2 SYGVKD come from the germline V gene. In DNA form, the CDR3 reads TGTGCCATCAGTGGTCCCGGACAGGGGTACGAGCAGTACTTC. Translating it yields CAISGPGQGYEQYF.

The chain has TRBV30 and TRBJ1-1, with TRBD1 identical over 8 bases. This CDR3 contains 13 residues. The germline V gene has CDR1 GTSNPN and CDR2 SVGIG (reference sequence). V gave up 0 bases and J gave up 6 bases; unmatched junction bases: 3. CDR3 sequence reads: CAWSVQGEAEAFF. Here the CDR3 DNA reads TGTGCCTGGAGTGTACAGGGGGAAGCTGAAGCTTTCTTT.

The CDR3 DNA follows: TGTGCCAGCAGGTCCAGCGGACAGGGATATGGCTACACCTTC. Protein product: CASRSSGQGYGYTF. This chain uses TRBV28 with TRBJ1-2; TRBD1 agrees at 8 bases. Germline V gene lookup returns CDR1 MDHEN and CDR2 SYDVKM. V lost 6 bases to trimming and J lost 5 bases; unmatched junction nucleotides: 8. The CDR3 runs 14 residues.

Written as DNA, the CDR3 is TGTGCCAGCAGTGAACCCCCCCACACTGAAGCTTTCTTT. Amino acids: CASSEPPHTEAFF. This chain connects TRBV6-1 to TRBJ1-1; D uncertain. Trimming removed 2 bases at V and 3 bases at J, with 7 bases between. Germline CDR1 MNHNS, CDR2 SASEGT. CDR3 size: 13 residues.

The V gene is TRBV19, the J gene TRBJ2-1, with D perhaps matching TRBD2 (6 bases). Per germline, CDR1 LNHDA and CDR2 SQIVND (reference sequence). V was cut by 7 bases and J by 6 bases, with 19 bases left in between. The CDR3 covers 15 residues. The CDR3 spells CASTKAGSAGNEQFF. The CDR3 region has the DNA TGTGCCAGTACCAAAGCGGGTTCGGCGGGCAATGAGCAGTTCTTC.

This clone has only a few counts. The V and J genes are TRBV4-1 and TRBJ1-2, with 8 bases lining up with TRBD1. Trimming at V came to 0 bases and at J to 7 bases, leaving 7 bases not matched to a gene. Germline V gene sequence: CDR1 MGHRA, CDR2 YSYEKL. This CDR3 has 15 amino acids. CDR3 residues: CASSQDPGQGSGYTF. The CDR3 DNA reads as TGCGCCAGCAGCCAAGATCCAGGACAGGGTTCTGGCTACACCTTC.

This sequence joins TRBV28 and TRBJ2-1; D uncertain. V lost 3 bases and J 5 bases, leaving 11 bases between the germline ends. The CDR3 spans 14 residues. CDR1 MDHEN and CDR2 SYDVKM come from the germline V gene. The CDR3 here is CASSFIHRDNEQFF. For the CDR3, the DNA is TGTGCCAGCAGTTTTATTCACCGAGACAATGAGCAGTTCTTC. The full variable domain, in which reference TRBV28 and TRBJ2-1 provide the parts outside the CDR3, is DVKVTQSSRYLVKRTGEKVFLECVQDMDHENMFWYRQDPGLGLRLIYFSYDVKMKEKGDIPEGYSVSREKKERFSLILESASTNQTSMYLCASSFIHRDNEQFFGPGTRLTVL.

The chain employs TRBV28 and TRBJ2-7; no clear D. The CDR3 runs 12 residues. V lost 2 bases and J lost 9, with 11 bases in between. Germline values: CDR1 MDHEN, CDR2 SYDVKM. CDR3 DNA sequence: TGTGCCAGCAGTTTACCCGACCCCCCGCAGTACTTC. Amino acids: CASSLPDPPQYF.